The 18 T cell receptor beta chains presented below share a single source sample, sequenced in a study of OX40 agonist ivuxolimab in advanced cancers. TCRdb's copy holds only in-frame clones and misses some; the assay was immunoSEQ multiplex PCR. The sample has about 54,000 clones, approximately 90% seen once; the top ten hold around 9.3%. The sequenced sample was CD4+ or CD8+ T cells sorted from blood, obtained in a trial of the OX40 agonist ivuxolimab. These receptors all stem from an adult with an advanced solid tumor such as melanoma, head and neck, liver or kidney cancer.

The chain employs TRBV13 and TRBJ1-1, with D possibly TRBD1 on 6 matching bases. The V end lost 6 bases, the J end lost 2 bases, and 7 bases lay between the germline ends. CDR3 length: 12 residues. Germline assignment: CDR1 PRHDT and CDR2 FYEKMQ (reference sequence). CDR3 coding DNA: TGTGCCAGCAGTGGGGGCAACACTGAAGCTTTCTTT. Its translation is CASSGGNTEAFF.

The CDR3 DNA reads as TGTGCCAGCAGCTCCATTTCCCGAGACGAGCAGTACTTC. It yields the protein CASSSISRDEQYF. The V and J genes are TRBV7-9 and TRBJ2-7; D is undetermined. The germline V and J ends were trimmed by 4 bases and 5 bases, with 12 bases remaining between them. This CDR3 comprises 13 residues. Looked up from germline, CDR1 is SEHNR and CDR2 is FQNEAQ (reference sequence).

This chain connects TRBV19 to TRBJ2-7; perhaps TRBD2 as D (5 bases). Trimming left V 5 bases short and J 2 bases short, with 13 bases between. The CDR3 extends over 14 amino acids. Germline CDR1 is LNHDA and CDR2 is SQIVND (reference sequence). This CDR3 is CASSPEGEAYEQYF. DNA for the CDR3: TGTGCCAGTAGTCCCGAGGGTGAGGCCTACGAGCAGTACTTC. The variable domain in full, completed from reference TRBV19 and TRBJ2-7, reads DGGITQSPKYLFRKEGQNVTLSCEQNLNHDAMYWYRQDPGQGLRLIYYSQIVNDFQKGDIAEGYSVSREKKESFPLTVTSAQKNPTAFYLCASSPEGEAYEQYFGPGTRLTVT.

In its sample, this clone was seen a few times. The CDR3 DNA is TGTGCCAGTAGTTATTCTTTTGGGCCTACCTACGAGCAGTACTTC. Encoded protein: CASSYSFGPTYEQYF. V and J are TRBV19 and TRBJ2-7, with D unresolved. Trimming took off 5 bases at V and 2 bases at J, with 16 bases between the two ends. Germline CDR1 LNHDA, CDR2 SQIVND (reference sequence). The CDR3 consists of 15 residues.

The chain couples TRBV4-1 to TRBJ2-3, with 11 bases lining up with TRBD2. The V gene's germline CDR1 is MGHRA and CDR2 YSYEKL. Trimming at V came to 3 bases and at J to 0 bases, leaving 5 bases not matched to a gene. This CDR3 is 17 amino acids long. This chain's CDR3 is CASSHPIAGGSTDTQYF. The CDR3 nucleotides read TGCGCCAGCAGCCATCCCATAGCGGGAGGGAGCACAGATACGCAGTATTTT.

This chain uses TRBV7-6 with TRBJ1-2, with 7 bases matching TRBD1. CDR1 is SGHVS, CDR2 FNYEAQ, per germline. J was trimmed by 7 bases and V by 5 bases; bases with no gene match: 10. CDR3 size: 14 residues. The DNA of the CDR3 is TGTGCCAGCAGCCCCGGGACAGAAAAGGGTGGCTACACCTTC. Protein sequence: CASSPGTEKGGYTF.

This chain uses TRBV5-1 with TRBJ2-7; TRBD1 matches at 7 bases. This CDR3 is built from 15 residues. Germline CDR1 and CDR2: SGHRS and YFSETQ. The trim removed 6 bases at V and 0 bases at J, leaving 9 bases unmatched. The DNA for the CDR3 is TGCGCCAGCAACTATGGGGCAGGGGGCTCCTACGAGCAGTACTTC. This encodes CASNYGAGGSYEQYF.

This chain joins TRBV28 and TRBJ2-7; tentative D call: TRBD2 (6 bases). The CDR3 sequence is 15 residues long. Trimming stripped 2 bases from V and 2 bases from J, with 13 bases between. Germline values: CDR1 MDHEN, CDR2 SYDVKM. The CDR3 loop reads CASSLGLAPTYEQYF. In DNA form, the CDR3 reads TGTGCCAGCAGTTTAGGCCTAGCGCCGACCTACGAGCAGTACTTC.

The chain is built from TRBV9 and TRBJ2-1, with 9 nucleotides matching TRBD1. CDR3 length equals 14 residues. The trim removed 3 bases at V and 5 bases at J, leaving 3 bases unmatched. From germline, CDR1 is SGDLS and CDR2 YYNGEE. CDR3 DNA sequence: TGTGCCAGCAGCGGACGGACAGGGGACAATGAGCAGTTCTTC. Translation gives CASSGRTGDNEQFF.

The chain couples TRBV7-9 to TRBJ2-3, with TRBD1 matching 12 bases. Trimming cost V 5 bases and J 6 bases; bases outside gene matches: 9. From germline, CDR1 is SEHNR and CDR2 FQNEAQ (reference sequence). This CDR3 spans 16 amino acids. CDR3 sequence (DNA): TGTGCCAGCAGCCCCCCGGGACAGGGGGCCCCGGATACGCAGTATTTT. This sequence encodes CASSPPGQGAPDTQYF.

The chain links TRBV19 to TRBJ1-1; no reliable D call. The germline V and J ends were trimmed by 1 base and 3 bases, with 9 bases remaining between them. Germline loops: CDR1 LNHDA, CDR2 SQIVND (reference sequence). There are 14 residues in the CDR3. CDR3 DNA sequence: TGTGCCAGTAGTATAGTCAGGCTAGACACTGAAGCTTTCTTT. Encoded protein: CASSIVRLDTEAFF.

This clone was seen just once. The V call is TRBV7-6, the J call TRBJ2-3; 14 bases line up with TRBD2. Germline V gene lookup returns CDR1 SGHVS and CDR2 FNYEAQ. This CDR3 comprises 18 residues. V trimming: 3 bases; J trimming: 1 base; junction bases outside the gene matches: 6. CDR3 coding DNA: TGTGCCAGCAGCTTTCCAGGACTAGCGGGGGGTCGCACAGATACGCAGTATTTT. This codes for CASSFPGLAGGRTDTQYF.

This sequence joins TRBV7-9 and TRBJ2-1; D is unresolved. The CDR3 contains 13 residues. The V and J ends lost 1 base and 7 bases respectively, with 8 bases between them. CDR1 and CDR2 (germline): SEHNR, FQNEAQ (reference sequence). The CDR3 DNA reads as TGTGCCAGCAGCTTAGGCCCAGCGAATGAGCAGTTCTTC. It specifies CASSLGPANEQFF.

The gene calls are TRBV27 and TRBJ2-3; D perhaps matches TRBD1 (5 bases). The V gene's germline CDR1 is MNHEY and CDR2 SMNVEV (reference sequence). V was cut by 1 base and J by 1 base, with 9 bases left in between. The CDR3 runs to 15 residues. CDR3 coding DNA: TGTGCCAGCAGTTTATTTGCCAGGGGCACAGATACGCAGTATTTT. Translating gives CASSLFARGTDTQYF.

The chain has TRBV6-5 and TRBJ2-1, with 8 nucleotides matching TRBD2. Trimming took 8 bases from V and 3 from J; bases not matched to a gene: 3. This CDR3 region has 13 residues. In germline, CDR1 is MNHEY, CDR2 SVGAGI. The CDR3 spells CASSSGSYNEQFF. Written as DNA, the CDR3 is TGTGCCAGCTCAAGCGGGAGCTACAATGAGCAGTTCTTC.

This clone was observed once. The chain uses TRBV19 and TRBJ2-7, with D tentatively TRBD1 (5 bases). Trimming stripped 1 base from V and 0 bases from J, with 7 bases between. The CDR3 extends over 14 amino acids. The V gene's germline CDR1 is LNHDA and CDR2 SQIVND (reference sequence). In DNA, the CDR3 is TGTGCCAGTAGTATAGGACAGAGCTCCTACGAGCAGTACTTC. Protein product: CASSIGQSSYEQYF.

V is TRBV5-3 and J is TRBJ2-1; 7 bases fit TRBD1. TRBV5-3 counts as an open reading frame of uncertain function. V dropped 4 bases and J dropped 0; count of bases not matched to a gene: 19. The CDR3 covers 20 residues. The CDR3 region has the DNA TGTGCCAGAAGCCAAATTACGACCCAAACAGGGGTTAGCTCCTACAATGAGCAGTTCTTC. It specifies CARSQITTQTGVSSYNEQFF.

The rearrangement uses TRBV5-1 and TRBJ2-1, with 8 positions matching TRBD2. Germline CDR1 reads SGHRS; CDR2 reads YFSETQ. This CDR3 has 15 amino acids. V lost 1 base and J lost 4; bases outside the gene matches: 4. DNA for the CDR3: TGCGCCAGCAGCTTGTCTAGCGGGCTATACAATGAGCAGTTCTTC. Its protein product is CASSLSSGLYNEQFF.